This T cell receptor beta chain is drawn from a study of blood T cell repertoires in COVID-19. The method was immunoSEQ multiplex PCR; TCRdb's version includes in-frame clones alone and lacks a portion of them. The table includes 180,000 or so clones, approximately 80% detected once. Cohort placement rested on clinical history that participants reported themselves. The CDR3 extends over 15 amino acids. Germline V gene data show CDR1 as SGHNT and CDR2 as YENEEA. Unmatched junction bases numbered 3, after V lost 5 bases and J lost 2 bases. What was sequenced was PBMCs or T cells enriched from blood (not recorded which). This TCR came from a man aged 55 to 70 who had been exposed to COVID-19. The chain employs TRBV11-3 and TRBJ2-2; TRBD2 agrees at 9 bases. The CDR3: CASSVTSGNTGELFF. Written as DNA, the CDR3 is TGTGCCAGCAGCGTGACTAGCGGTAACACCGGGGAGCTGTTTTTT.